This TCR beta chain appears in the sequencing data of a study of blood T cell repertoires in COVID-19. Germline V gene sequence: CDR1 SNHLY, CDR2 FYNNEI. This CDR3 spans 12 amino acids. Trimming took 7 bases from V and 7 from J; bases not matched to a gene: 4. Under the authors' procedure: Scientists estimated how many nucleated cells there were by amplifying reference gene primers. Sequencing used immunoSEQ multiplex PCR; TCRdb keeps in-frame clones, though not all of them. For V, J and clone size, that table is used; D and trimming come from the DNA. The sample yields about 51,000 clones, 70% to 90% seen once.

The V call is TRBV2, the J call TRBJ2-7; 10 bases fit TRBD2. Sequencing was done on a sample of peripheral blood. The source is a man between 60 and 75 years old with acute or convalescent COVID-19. For the CDR3, the DNA is TGTGCCAGCACTAGCGGGGGAGGGGAGCAGTACTTC. Amino acids: CASTSGGGEQYF.